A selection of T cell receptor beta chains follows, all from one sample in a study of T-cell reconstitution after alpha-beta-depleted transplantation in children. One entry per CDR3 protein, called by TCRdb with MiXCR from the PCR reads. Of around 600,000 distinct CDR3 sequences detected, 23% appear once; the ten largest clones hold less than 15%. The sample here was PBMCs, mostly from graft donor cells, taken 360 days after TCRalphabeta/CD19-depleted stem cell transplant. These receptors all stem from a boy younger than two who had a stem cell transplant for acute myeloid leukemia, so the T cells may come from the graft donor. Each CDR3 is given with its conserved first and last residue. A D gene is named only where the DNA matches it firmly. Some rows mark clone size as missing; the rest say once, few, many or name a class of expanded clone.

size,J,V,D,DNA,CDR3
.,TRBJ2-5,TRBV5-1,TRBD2,TGCGCCAGCAGCTTATCCTCTCTAGCGGGGGGGCCCGAGACCCAGTACTTC,CASSLSSLAGGPETQYF
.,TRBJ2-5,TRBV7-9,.,TGTGCCAGCAGCCAGGACGGGCAGCCTCAAGAGACCCAGTACTTC,CASSQDGQPQETQYF
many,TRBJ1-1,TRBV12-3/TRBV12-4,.,TGTGCCAGCAGTTTAGCGGAGTATGGCACTGAAGCTTTCTTT,CASSLAEYGTEAFF
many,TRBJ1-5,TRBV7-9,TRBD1,TGTGCCAGCAGCTTAGGCGGGACAGGGGTAAATCAGCCCCAGCATTTT,CASSLGGTGVNQPQHF
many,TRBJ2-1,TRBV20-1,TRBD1,TGCAGTGCTCGACAGGGGTCTCTACTCGATGAGCAGTTCTTC,CSARQGSLLDEQFF
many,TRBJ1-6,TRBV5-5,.,TGTGCCAGCGGGGCCACCTCCTATAATTCACCCCTCCACTTT,CASGATSYNSPLHF
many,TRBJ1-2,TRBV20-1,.,TGCAGTACGTACCGGGAACTTAACTATGGCTACACCTTC,CSTYRELNYGYTF
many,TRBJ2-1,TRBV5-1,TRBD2,TGCGCCAGCAGCGTAGCTCCGGGGGGCTACAATGAGCAGTTCTTC,CASSVAPGGYNEQFF
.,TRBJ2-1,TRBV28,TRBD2,TGTGCCAGCAGTTCCCTAGAAAGACTAGCGGGGCACAATGAGCAGTTCTTC,CASSSLERLAGHNEQFF
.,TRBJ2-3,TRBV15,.,TGTGCCACGGGGCGGGACCGCGGCACAGATACGCAGTATTTT,CATGRDRGTDTQYF
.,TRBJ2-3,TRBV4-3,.,TGCGCCAGCAGCCAAGCTCCGGGACTGTACACAGATACGCAGTATTTT,CASSQAPGLYTDTQYF
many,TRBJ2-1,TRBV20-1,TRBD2,TGCAGTGCGGGGGGGAGTCGGGTTTACAATGAGCAGTTCTTC,CSAGGSRVYNEQFF
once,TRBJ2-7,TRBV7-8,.,TGTGCCAGCAGCCCCCCTCGGGAAGAGGCGCAGTACTTC,CASSPPREEAQYF
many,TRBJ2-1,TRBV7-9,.,TGTGCCAGCAGCCCCCAGGGGAATGAGCAGTTCTTC,CASSPQGNEQFF
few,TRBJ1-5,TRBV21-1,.,TGCCGCAATCAGCCCCAGCATTTT,CRNQPQHF
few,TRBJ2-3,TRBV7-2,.,TGTGCCAGCAGCTTAGGGTGGCTTGGCCCCACAGATACGCAGTATTTT,CASSLGWLGPTDTQYF
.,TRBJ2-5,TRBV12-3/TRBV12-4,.,TGTGCCAGCAGTACCACCAAGGTTCAGGAGACCCAGTACTTC,CASSTTKVQETQYF
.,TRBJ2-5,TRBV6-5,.,TGTGCCAGCAGTCTACGGACGAAAGAGACCCAGTACTTC,CASSLRTKETQYF
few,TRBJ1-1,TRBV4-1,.,TGCGCCAGCAGCCCAGTCAGGGCACGGCGCTCGAACACTGAAGCTTTCTTT,CASSPVRARRSNTEAFF
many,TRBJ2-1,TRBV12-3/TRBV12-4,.,TGTGCCAGCAGTTCCACTCGCAGGAAGAACAATGAGCAGTTCTTC,CASSSTRRKNNEQFF
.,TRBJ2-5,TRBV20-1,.,TGCAGTGCTCGTACCTTAATCCAAGAGACCCAGTACTTC,CSARTLIQETQYF
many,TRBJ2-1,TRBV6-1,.,TGTGCCAGCATATCAACACCGTGGGAGTTGGATGAGCAGTTCTTC,CASISTPWELDEQFF
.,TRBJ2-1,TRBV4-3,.,TGCGCCAGCAGCCAAGATCCGTCCTCATTCAATGAGCAGTTCTTC,CASSQDPSSFNEQFF
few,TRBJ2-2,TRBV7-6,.,TGTGCCAGCAGCTTAATTGGAATCGAGGGGGAGCTGTTTTTT,CASSLIGIEGELFF
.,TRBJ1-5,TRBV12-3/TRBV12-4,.,TGTGCCAGCAGCCCAAACAGGGAACACCAGCCCCAGCATTTT,CASSPNREHQPQHF
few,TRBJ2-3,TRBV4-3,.,TGCGCCAGCAGCCTGGAACAGGGTCTGGGCACAGATACGCAGTATTTT,CASSLEQGLGTDTQYF
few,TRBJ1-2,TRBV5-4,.,TGTGCCAGCAGTCGGGACGCCTACTATGGCTACACCTTC,CASSRDAYYGYTF
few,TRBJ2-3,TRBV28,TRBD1,TGTGCCAGCAGTTTGTTGAGGGGGCGGGATACGCAGTATTTT,CASSLLRGRDTQYF
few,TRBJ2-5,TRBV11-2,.,TGTGCCAGCAGCTTATGGTATCGGGGCAGGGATGGAGAGACCCAGTACTTC,CASSLWYRGRDGETQYF
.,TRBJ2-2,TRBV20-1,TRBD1,TGCAGTGCTACGGGAATAAACCGGGACAGGTCGAACACCGGGGAGCTGTTTTTT,CSATGINRDRSNTGELFF
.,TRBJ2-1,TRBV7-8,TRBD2,TGTGCCAGCAGCCTGACTAGCGGGGGGCACAAGCAGTTCTTC,CASSLTSGGHKQFF
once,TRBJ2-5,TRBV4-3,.,TGCGCCAGCAGCCAAGGGCAGGGTGCGTGGGAGACCCAGTACTTC,CASSQGQGAWETQYF
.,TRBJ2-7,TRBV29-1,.,TGCAGCGTTGGACATATCCTCAGCTCCTACGAGCAGTACTTC,CSVGHILSSYEQYF
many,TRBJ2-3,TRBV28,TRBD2,TGTGCCATCAGCAAGGGGGGACTAGCGGGGATGGATACGCAGTATTTT,CAISKGGLAGMDTQYF
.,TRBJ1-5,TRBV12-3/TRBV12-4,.,TGTGCCAGCAGAAAAGCCGCAGGGGACATGAGTCAGCCCCAGCATTTT,CASRKAAGDMSQPQHF
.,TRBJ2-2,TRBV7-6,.,TGTGCCAGCCGCAACACTCCAATCGGGGGCGCGGACACCGGGGAGCTGTTTTTT,CASRNTPIGGADTGELFF
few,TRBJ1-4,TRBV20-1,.,TGCAGTGGGGTTTTCAATGAAAAACTGTTTTTT,CSGVFNEKLFF
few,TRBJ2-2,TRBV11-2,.,TGTGCCAGCAGCCTGGAGCCCACAGCATTCCACGGGGAGCTGTTTTTT,CASSLEPTAFHGELFF
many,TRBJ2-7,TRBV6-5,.,TGTGCCAGCAGTTACCCCGACAGCTCCTACGAGCAGTACTTC,CASSYPDSSYEQYF